The 9 T cell receptor beta chains given below trace back to one sample, sequenced in a study of blood T cell repertoires in COVID-19. Generated by immunoSEQ multiplex PCR, the TCRdb table keeps only in-frame clones and is missing some. The sample has some 180,000 clones, around 81% seen once. Sequenced material: peripheral blood. Receptors originate from a man in his 70s with active or convalescent COVID-19.

There are a few counts of this clone. V and J are TRBV6-2 or TRBV6-3 and TRBJ2-2, with D possibly being TRBD2 (6 bases). V lost 5 bases and J lost 1, with 11 bases in between. The germline V gene has CDR1 MNHEY and CDR2 SVGEGT. The CDR3 is 15 residues long. In DNA, the CDR3 is TGTGCCAGCAGTAAGGGGACTGTGAACACCGGGGAGCTGTTTTTT. Translated, it gives CASSKGTVNTGELFF.

V and J are TRBV11-3 and TRBJ1-1; TRBD1 might be the D (5 bases). Deletions cut 4 bases from V and 5 bases from J, with 14 bases between. Germline lookup yields CDR1 SGHNT and CDR2 YENEEA. The CDR3 runs 14 residues. The CDR3 nucleotides read TGTGCCAGCAGCTGGGGGGACGGGACGACTGAAGCTTTCTTT. This codes for CASSWGDGTTEAFF. Filled out from reference TRBV11-3 and TRBJ1-1, the complete variable domain reads EAGVVQSPRYKIIEKKQPVAFWCNPISGHNTLYWYLQNLGQGPELLIRYENEEAVDDSQLPKDRFSAERLKGVDSTLKIQPAELGDSAVYLCASSWGDGTTEAFFGQGTRLTVV.

This clone showed up just once. The chain joins TRBV6-5 to TRBJ1-5; TRBD1 aligns across 8 bases. From germline, CDR1 is MNHEY and CDR2 SVGAGI. The CDR3 has 13 residues. Germline trimming cut 6 bases from V and 5 bases from J; bases unmatched to any gene: 3. In DNA, the CDR3 is TGTGCCAGCAGGCACAGGGGGGATCAGCCCCAGCATTTT. It translates to CASRHRGDQPQHF.

This chain joins TRBV20-1 and TRBJ1-4, with 11 positions matching TRBD1. There are 14 residues in the CDR3. Germline CDR1 DFQATT, CDR2 SNEGSKA (reference sequence). The V and J ends lost 3 bases and 7 bases, in that order; junction bases with no gene match: 4. For the CDR3, the DNA is TGCAGTGCTAGTAGGGGGACAGGGGGTGAAAAACTGTTTTTT. Residues: CSASRGTGGEKLFF.

This chain connects TRBV15 to TRBJ2-7; D is ambiguous. The germline gives CDR1 LNHNV, CDR2 YYDKDF (reference sequence). The V end lost 5 bases, the J end lost 3 bases, and 14 bases lay between the germline ends. This CDR3 spans 14 amino acids. The CDR3 reads CATSSRGRYYEQYF. The CDR3 region has the DNA TGTGCCACCAGCTCCAGAGGCCGGTACTACGAGCAGTACTTC. Using reference TRBV15 and TRBJ2-7 for the parts outside the CDR3, the full variable domain is DAMVIQNPRYQVTQFGKPVTLSCSQTLNHNVMYWYQQKSSQAPKLLFHYYDKDFNNEADTPDNFQSRRPNTSFCFLDIRSPGLGDTAMYLCATSSRGRYYEQYFGPGTRLTVT.

The V gene is TRBV6-5, the J gene TRBJ1-5, with no clear D. Trimming left V 7 bases short and J 0 bases short, with 7 bases between. CDR1 MNHEY and CDR2 SVGAGI come from the germline V gene. This CDR3 spans 13 amino acids. The CDR3 DNA sequence: TGTGCCAGCAACGACTATAGCAATCAGCCCCAGCATTTT. As protein: CASNDYSNQPQHF.

The chain carries TRBV10-2 and TRBJ2-7; 8 bases are a match to TRBD1. This CDR3 is 14 amino acids long. V shed 6 bases and J 4 bases; nucleotides not matched to a gene: 8. The germline gives CDR1 WSHSY, CDR2 SAAADI. The CDR3 coding sequence is TGCGCCAGCAGAATCTGGACAGGGAGGTACGAGCAGTACTTC. The encoded protein is CASRIWTGRYEQYF.

The chain joins TRBV5-5 to TRBJ1-5; 9 bases agree with TRBD1. The CDR3 length is 16 residues. Looked up from germline, CDR1 is SGHKS and CDR2 is YYEKEE (reference sequence). The V gene end was trimmed by 4 bases and the J gene end by 0 bases; junction bases not matched to a gene: 5. The CDR3 sequence: CASSLGTGHSNQPQHF. In DNA, the CDR3 is TGTGCCAGCAGCCTAGGGACAGGGCATAGCAATCAGCCCCAGCATTTT.

This sequence joins TRBV6-5 and TRBJ1-1, with TRBD1 identical over 7 bases. This CDR3 has 14 residues. V shed 8 bases and J 1 base; nucleotides not matched to a gene: 7. Germline V CDR1 and CDR2: MNHEY, SVGAGI. The CDR3 coding sequence is TGTGCCAGCGGAACTAGGACAGGGAACACTGAAGCTTTCTTT. Its translation is CASGTRTGNTEAFF.